These 19 T cell receptor beta chains were all obtained from the same sample, sequenced in a study of T-cell memory formation after mild COVID-19. One entry per CDR3 protein, called by TCRdb with MiXCR from the 5' RACE reads. The sample consists of 29,000 or so distinct CDR3 sequences, about 16% of them appearing once. The sample taken for sequencing was PBMCs or a T cell subset sorted from them (not recorded which). The receptors originated from an adult who had mild COVID-19 (a few samples of this study predate the infection). Cell type and time point are not known.

Many counts were recorded for this clonotype. The chain employs TRBV11-2 and TRBJ2-1; perhaps TRBD2 as D (7 bases). The CDR3 is 15 residues long. Germline V gives CDR1 SGHAT, CDR2 FQNNGV. V lost 1 base and J lost 2, with 9 bases in between. The CDR3 bases are TGTGCCAGCAGCTTAGTGCGGGGGCCCTACAATGAGCAGTTCTTC. Protein product: CASSLVRGPYNEQFF.

There are a few counts of this clonotype. The CDR3 sequence: CASRQTGGHGYTF. In DNA, the CDR3 is TGTGCCAGCAGACAAACAGGGGGCCATGGCTACACCTTC. The chain combines TRBV12-3 or TRBV12-4 with TRBJ1-2; TRBD1 matches at 9 bases. With 6 bases clipped from V and 6 bases from J, the junction kept 5 bases outside the gene matches. There are 13 residues in the CDR3.

The table lists this clonotype with a few counts. V gene TRBV19 combines with J gene TRBJ1-1; D gene unclear. Germline V gives CDR1 LNHDA, CDR2 SQIVND (reference sequence). V lost 11 bases and J lost 5, with 15 bases in between. This CDR3 has 12 residues. The DNA for the CDR3 is TGTGCCTGTAAGCTCAGCGGGACTGAAGCTTTCTTT. Translated: CACKLSGTEAFF.

This clonotype was picked up a small number of times. V is TRBV28 and J is TRBJ1-1, with D possibly matching TRBD1 (6 bases). Trimming left V 3 bases short and J 6 bases short, with 17 bases between. CDR1 is MDHEN, CDR2 SYDVKM, per germline. This CDR3 spans 15 amino acids. The chain's CDR3 is CASSLRQGIVAEAFF. CDR3 nucleotides: TGTGCCAGCAGTTTGAGGCAGGGGATCGTAGCTGAAGCTTTCTTT. Full variable domain (remainder filled in from reference TRBV28 and TRBJ1-1): DVKVTQSSRYLVKRTGEKVFLECVQDMDHENMFWYRQDPGLGLRLIYFSYDVKMKEKGDIPEGYSVSREKKERFSLILESASTNQTSMYLCASSLRQGIVAEAFFGQGTRLTVV.

This clonotype showed up many times. This rearrangement joins TRBV6-2 or TRBV6-3 to TRBJ1-5; D is perhaps TRBD1 (5 bases). There are 14 residues in the CDR3. CDR1 and CDR2 from the germline V gene are MNHEY and SVGEGT. Trimming took 4 bases from V and 2 from J, leaving 9 bases between them. CDR3 in DNA: TGTGCCAGCAGTTCCATAGGGGGCAATCAGCCCCAGCATTTT. Translating it yields CASSSIGGNQPQHF.

The chain combines TRBV7-8 with TRBJ2-7; D not certain. The CDR3 is 11 amino acids. Germline values: CDR1 SGHVS, CDR2 FQNEAQ. With 4 bases removed from V and 6 bases from J, the gap between germline ends came to 7 bases. The DNA for the CDR3 is TGTGCCAGCAGCTCATCAGCCGAGCAGTACTTC. Its protein product is CASSSSAEQYF.

Many counts were recorded for this clonotype. The chain joins TRBV12-3 or TRBV12-4 to TRBJ1-2; D is ambiguous. The V gene lost 2 bases and the J gene lost 2 bases, with 6 bases spanning the gap. CDR3 length: 13 amino acids. In DNA, the CDR3 is TGTGCCAGCAGTTTACAGGTGAACTATGGCTACACCTTC. This encodes CASSLQVNYGYTF.

This chain uses TRBV7-9 with TRBJ1-1; D not resolved. CDR1 and CDR2 (germline): SEHNR, FQNEAQ (reference sequence). V was shortened by 5 bases and J by 8 bases, with 21 bases between the two germline ends. The CDR3 runs to 15 residues. Here the CDR3 reads CASSPFLRPQEEAFF. Here the CDR3 DNA reads TGTGCCAGCAGCCCATTTCTGCGGCCCCAAGAGGAAGCTTTCTTT.

The chain recombines TRBV9 with TRBJ1-2; D unresolved. CDR3 length: 13 residues. V was trimmed by 0 bases and J by 2 bases, leaving 5 bases between them. Germline V CDR1 and CDR2: SGDLS, YYNGEE. CDR3 nucleotide sequence: TGTGCCAGCAGCGTAGACCCAAACTATGGCTACACCTTC. It encodes CASSVDPNYGYTF.

This clonotype was seen ten or more times. The chain recombines TRBV2 with TRBJ2-7; D call uncertain. This CDR3 has 15 amino acids. V lost 6 bases to trimming and J lost 3 bases, with 18 bases between them. In germline, CDR1 is SNHLY, CDR2 FYNNEI. The CDR3 sequence is CASRSLGRASYEQYF. Here the CDR3 DNA reads TGTGCCAGCAGGAGCCTCGGCCGGGCCAGCTACGAGCAGTACTTC.

There are many counts of this clonotype. The chain combines TRBV5-1 with TRBJ2-6; possibly TRBD2 for D (6 bases). V lost 5 bases and J lost 0, with 18 bases in between. The CDR3 extends over 18 amino acids. Germline values: CDR1 SGHRS, CDR2 YFSETQ. This CDR3 is CASRVGHGGNSGANVLTF. The CDR3 coding sequence is TGCGCCAGCAGGGTAGGCCACGGGGGAAACTCTGGGGCCAACGTCCTGACTTTC.

This clonotype was seen repeatedly, ten times or more. V is TRBV14 and J is TRBJ2-1; 12 bases map to TRBD2. V dropped 4 bases and J dropped 12; count of bases not matched to a gene: 13. Per germline, CDR1 SGHDN and CDR2 FVKESK. The CDR3 is 16 amino acids. The CDR3 nucleotides read TGTGCCAGCAGCCGCAAGGTCCTAGCGGGAGGGCCGGGGCAGTTCTTC. It translates to CASSRKVLAGGPGQFF.

This clonotype occurred many times. This chain links TRBV6-1 with TRBJ1-2, with a tentative D call TRBD1 (6 bases). The germline gives CDR1 MNHNS, CDR2 SASEGT. The CDR3 has 11 residues. The V end was cut by 10 bases, the J end by 5 bases, with 11 bases between. CDR3 nucleotide sequence: TGTGCCACCCAGGGGAGATATGGCTACACCTTC. It is translated as CATQGRYGYTF.

The chain combines TRBV6-2 or TRBV6-3 with TRBJ2-7, with D perhaps matching TRBD2 (6 bases). Looked up from germline, CDR1 is MNHEY and CDR2 is SVGEGT. V was cut by 2 bases and J by 5 bases, with 10 bases left in between. The CDR3 loop spans 13 amino acids. CDR3 sequence reads: CASSYNRLDEQYF. The DNA for the CDR3 is TGTGCCAGCAGTTACAACAGACTAGACGAGCAGTACTTC.

This clonotype is medium-sized (0.01 to 0.1%) by share. The V call is TRBV7-2, the J call TRBJ2-1; D possibly uses TRBD1 or TRBD2 (5 bases each). There are 15 residues in the CDR3. Germline V gene sequence: CDR1 SGHTA, CDR2 FQGNSA. The ends were cut back, 2 bases at V and 7 bases at J, with 15 bases in the middle. The CDR3 coding sequence is TGTGCCAGCAGCTTATCGGGGCGGCAGAGTAATGAGCAGTTCTTC. Encoded protein: CASSLSGRQSNEQFF.

There are many counts of this clonotype. The V gene is TRBV11-2, the J gene TRBJ2-4; no clear D. Germline CDR1 SGHAT, CDR2 FQNNGV. This CDR3 has 16 amino acids. Trimming stripped 5 bases from V and 2 bases from J, with 16 bases between. The CDR3 here is CASSVTFSVTKNIQYF. CDR3 DNA: TGTGCCAGCAGCGTGACATTCTCGGTAACCAAAAACATTCAGTACTTC. The full variable domain, completed using reference TRBV11-2 and TRBJ2-4, is EAGVAQSPRYKIIEKRQSVAFWCNPISGHATLYWYQQILGQGPKLLIQFQNNGVVDDSQLPKDRFSAERLKGVDSTLKIQPAKLEDSAVYLCASSVTFSVTKNIQYFGAGTRLSVL.

This clonotype was detected only a few times. This chain joins TRBV7-9 and TRBJ1-1, with no clear D. The CDR3 runs 12 residues. CDR1 and CDR2 (germline): SEHNR, FQNEAQ (reference sequence). V lost 1 base and J 8 bases, leaving 8 bases between the germline ends. The CDR3 loop is CASSLGFREAFF. DNA for the CDR3: TGTGCCAGCAGCTTAGGTTTCAGGGAAGCTTTCTTT.

By frequency in the sample, this clonotype is medium-sized (0.01 to 0.1%). V and J are TRBV12-3 or TRBV12-4 and TRBJ2-7; D perhaps matches TRBD1 (5 bases). V shed 2 bases and J shed 3 bases, with 5 bases lying between them. This CDR3 has 12 amino acids. In DNA form, the CDR3 reads TGTGCCAGCAGTTTACAGGGCTACGAGCAGTACTTC. Amino acids: CASSLQGYEQYF.

There are many counts of this clonotype. The CDR3 is CASSSGGANNEQFF. DNA of the CDR3: TGCGCCAGCAGCTCGGGTGGGGCTAACAATGAGCAGTTCTTC. The rearrangement links TRBV5-1 to TRBJ2-1, with D tentatively TRBD1 (5 bases). The CDR3 loop spans 14 amino acids. In germline, CDR1 is SGHRS, CDR2 YFSETQ. Trimming removed 3 bases at V and 5 bases at J, with 12 bases between.